This is a list of T cell receptor beta chains from one sample in a study of blood T cell repertoires in COVID-19. The data were produced by immunoSEQ multiplex PCR, yet TCRdb's version contains in-frame clones alone and is incomplete. The sample includes some 150,000 clones, roughly 87% seen only once; the top ten take about 4.6%. Material: peripheral blood. These receptors came from an older woman with active or convalescent COVID-19. CDR3s include the opening cysteine and the closing phenylalanine or tryptophan. The D gene is left open where the match is weak. For some rows the clone size is stated as once, few or many, or as a class when expanded; others skip it.

D gene,V gene,clone size,J gene,CDR3 DNA,CDR3 protein
TRBD1,TRBV7-2,-,TRBJ1-5,TGTGCCAGCAGCTCACAGGGGAGCAATCAGCCCCAGCATTTT,CASSSQGSNQPQHF
TRBD1,TRBV19,once,TRBJ1-1,TGTGCCAGTATCAGAACCGGGACAGGGATGAACACTGAAGCTTTCTTT,CASIRTGTGMNTEAFF
-,TRBV10-3,-,TRBJ2-7,TGTGCCATCAGTGAGCTGACATCCTACGAGCAGTACTTC,CAISELTSYEQYF
-,TRBV7-9,-,TRBJ1-1,TGTGCCAGCAGCTTAGCGTCCCTTTTGGACACCAGAGGGAACACTGAAGCTTTCTTT,CASSLASLLDTRGNTEAFF
-,TRBV19,-,TRBJ1-1,TGTGCCAGTAGTATGGGGCAGGCGAACACTGAAGCTTTCTTT,CASSMGQANTEAFF
-,TRBV10-3,-,TRBJ2-3,TGTGCCACCGTACGACGGGGTGGCACAGATACGCAGTATTTT,CATVRRGGTDTQYF
TRBD2,TRBV3-1/TRBV3-2,-,TRBJ2-1,TGTGCCAGCAGCCGGCTAGCGGGGGGGCTAAGGGAGCAGTTCTTC,CASSRLAGGLREQFF
TRBD1,TRBV2,-,TRBJ1-2,TGTGCCAGCAGTGTTGGACAGGAATATGGCTACACCTTC,CASSVGQEYGYTF
TRBD1,TRBV7-2,-,TRBJ1-1,TGTGCCAGCAGCCCACAGGGGGCCCGGGACACTGAAGCTTTCTTT,CASSPQGARDTEAFF
-,TRBV18,-,TRBJ1-1,TGTGCCAGCTCACCAAACGACAGGAACACTGAAGCTTTCTTT,CASSPNDRNTEAFF
TRBD1,TRBV4-3,-,TRBJ1-4,TGCGCCAGCAGCCAGGGACAGAACCATGAAAAACTGTTTTTT,CASSQGQNHEKLFF
-,TRBV12-3/TRBV12-4,-,TRBJ1-1,TGTGCCAGCAGTGGACAGAGGCACTTTGATGCTTTCTTT,CASSGQRHFDAFF
-,TRBV15,few,TRBJ1-1,TGTGCCACCAGCAGGTTCAACCGGGCTTTCTTT,CATSRFNRAFF
TRBD1,TRBV6-2/TRBV6-3,-,TRBJ1-1,TGTGCCAGCAGTCGGGGACAGGGAGGCACTGAAGCTTTCTTT,CASSRGQGGTEAFF
TRBD1,TRBV19,few,TRBJ1-1,TGTGCCAGTAGTATTTTGCCCGACAGGGGCACTGAAGCTTTCTTT,CASSILPDRGTEAFF
-,TRBV14,-,TRBJ1-2,TGTGCCAGCAGCCCCCAGGGGTATGATGGCTACACCTTC,CASSPQGYDGYTF
-,TRBV2,-,TRBJ1-1,TGTGCCAGCAGGCCAAGACAGGTAATGAACACTGAAGCTTTCTTT,CASRPRQVMNTEAFF
-,TRBV5-1,-,TRBJ2-1,TGCGCCAGCAGCTTGTGGGTTACGGGCAATGAGCAGTTCTTC,CASSLWVTGNEQFF
TRBD1,TRBV5-1,-,TRBJ1-4,TGCGCCAGCAGCTTGGCCTTGACAGGGGGTGATGAAAAACTGTTTTTT,CASSLALTGGDEKLFF
-,TRBV10-3,-,TRBJ1-3,TGTGCCATCAGTGAGTCGCAGGGCGGGGACACCATATATTTT,CAISESQGGDTIYF